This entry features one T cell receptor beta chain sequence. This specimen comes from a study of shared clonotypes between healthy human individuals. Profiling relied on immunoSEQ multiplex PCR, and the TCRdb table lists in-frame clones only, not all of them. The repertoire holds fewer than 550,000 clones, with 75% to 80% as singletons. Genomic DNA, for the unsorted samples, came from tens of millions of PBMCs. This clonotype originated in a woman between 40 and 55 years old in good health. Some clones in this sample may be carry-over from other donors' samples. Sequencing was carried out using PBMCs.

CDR3 sequence reads: CASSSRLAGSVAQYF. The CDR3 nucleotides read TGTGCCAGCAGTAGTCGACTAGCGGGATCTGTTGCGCAGTACTTC. This chain joins TRBV6-5 and TRBJ2-7, with 11 bases matching TRBD2. This CDR3 contains 15 residues. The J segment lost 9 bases and the V segment lost 5 bases, leaving 12 bases of the junction unmatched. The germline gives CDR1 MNHEY, CDR2 SVGAGI.